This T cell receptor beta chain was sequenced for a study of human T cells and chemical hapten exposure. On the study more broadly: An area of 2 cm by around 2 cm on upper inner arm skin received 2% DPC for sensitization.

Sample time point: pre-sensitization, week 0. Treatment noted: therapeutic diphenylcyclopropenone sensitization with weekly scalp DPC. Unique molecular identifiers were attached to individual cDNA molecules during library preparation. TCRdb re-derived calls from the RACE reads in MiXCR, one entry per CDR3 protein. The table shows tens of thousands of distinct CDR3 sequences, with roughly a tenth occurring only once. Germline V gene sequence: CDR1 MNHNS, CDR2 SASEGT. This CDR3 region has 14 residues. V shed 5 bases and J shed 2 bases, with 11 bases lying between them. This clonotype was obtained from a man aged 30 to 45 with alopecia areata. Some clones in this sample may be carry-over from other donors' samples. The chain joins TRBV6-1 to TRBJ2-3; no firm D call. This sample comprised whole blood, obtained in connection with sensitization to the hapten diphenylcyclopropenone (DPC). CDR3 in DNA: TGTGCCAGCAGTCGACATCCTGACACAGATACGCAGTATTTT. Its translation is CASSRHPDTDTQYF.